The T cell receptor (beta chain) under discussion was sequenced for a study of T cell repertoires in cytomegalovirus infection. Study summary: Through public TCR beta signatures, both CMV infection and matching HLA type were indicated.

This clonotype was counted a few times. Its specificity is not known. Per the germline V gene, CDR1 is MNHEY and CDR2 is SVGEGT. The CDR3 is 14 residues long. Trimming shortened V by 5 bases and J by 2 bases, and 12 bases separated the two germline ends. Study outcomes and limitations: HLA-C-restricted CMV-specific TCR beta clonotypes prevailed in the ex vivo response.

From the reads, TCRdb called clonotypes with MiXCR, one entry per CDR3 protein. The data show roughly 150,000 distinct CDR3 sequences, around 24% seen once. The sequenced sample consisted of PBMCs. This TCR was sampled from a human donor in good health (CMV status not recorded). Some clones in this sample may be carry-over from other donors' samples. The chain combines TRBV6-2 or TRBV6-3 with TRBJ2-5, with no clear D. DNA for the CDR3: TGTGCCAGCAGTCCTCGACTGACTCAAGAGACCCAGTACTTC. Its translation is CASSPRLTQETQYF.